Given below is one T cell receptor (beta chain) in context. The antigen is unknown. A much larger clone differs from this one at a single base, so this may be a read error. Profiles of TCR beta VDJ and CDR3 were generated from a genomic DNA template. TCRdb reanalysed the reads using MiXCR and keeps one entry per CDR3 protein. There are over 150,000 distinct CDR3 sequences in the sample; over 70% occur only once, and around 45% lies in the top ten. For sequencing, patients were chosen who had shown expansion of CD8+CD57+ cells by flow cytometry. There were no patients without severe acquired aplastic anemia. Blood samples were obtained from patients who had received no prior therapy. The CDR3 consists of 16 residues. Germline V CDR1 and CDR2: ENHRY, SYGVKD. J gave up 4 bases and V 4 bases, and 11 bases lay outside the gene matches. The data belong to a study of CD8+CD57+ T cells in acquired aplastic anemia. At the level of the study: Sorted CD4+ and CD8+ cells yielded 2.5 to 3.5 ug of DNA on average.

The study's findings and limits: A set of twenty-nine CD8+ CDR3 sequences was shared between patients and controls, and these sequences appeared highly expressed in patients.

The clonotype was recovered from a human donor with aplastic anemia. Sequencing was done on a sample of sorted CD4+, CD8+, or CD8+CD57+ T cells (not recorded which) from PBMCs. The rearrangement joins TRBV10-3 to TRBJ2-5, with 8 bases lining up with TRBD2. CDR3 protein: CAISVGEGLESETQYF. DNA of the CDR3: TGTGCCATCAGTGTCGGCGAGGGACTAGAGTCAGAGACCCAGTACTTC.